The sequence of this T cell receptor (beta chain) was determined in a study of blood T cell repertoires in COVID-19. Across the whole study: Samples came from the United States, Italy and Spain, spanning acute and convalescent COVID-19. T cells, B-cell-depleted T cells, or PBMCs provided the cDNA or gDNA that served as material.

Authors' processing steps: Estimates of nucleated cell counts were drawn from the amplification of reference gene primers. The data were produced by immunoSEQ multiplex PCR, yet TCRdb's version contains in-frame clones alone and is incomplete. V, J and clone size are those of that table, while D and trimming were read from the DNA. The repertoire holds around 200,000 clones, with about 85% as singletons. Input material: peripheral blood. The TCR sequence derives from a woman older than 75 with acute or convalescent COVID-19.

CDR3 DNA sequence: TGCGCCAGCAGCCAAGATAGTCAGGGGGGTAACGAGCAGTACTTC. Amino acid sequence: CASSQDSQGGNEQYF. The chain recombines TRBV4-3 with TRBJ2-7, with a weak D call TRBD1 (7 bases). With 0 bases removed from V and 5 bases from J, the gap between germline ends came to 14 bases. Germline V lookup: CDR1 LGHNA, CDR2 YSLEER. The CDR3 consists of 15 residues.